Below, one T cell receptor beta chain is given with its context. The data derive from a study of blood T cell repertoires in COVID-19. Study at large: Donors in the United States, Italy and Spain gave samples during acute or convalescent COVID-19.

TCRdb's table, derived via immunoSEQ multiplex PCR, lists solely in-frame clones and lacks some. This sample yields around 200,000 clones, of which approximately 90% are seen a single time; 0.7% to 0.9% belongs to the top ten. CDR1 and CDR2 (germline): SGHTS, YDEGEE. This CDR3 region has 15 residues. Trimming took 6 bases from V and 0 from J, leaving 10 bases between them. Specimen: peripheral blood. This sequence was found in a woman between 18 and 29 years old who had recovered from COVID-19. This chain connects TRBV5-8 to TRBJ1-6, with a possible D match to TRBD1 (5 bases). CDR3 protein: CASMPGLSYNSPLHF. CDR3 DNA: TGTGCCAGCATGCCAGGGCTCTCCTATAATTCACCCCTCCACTTT.